The 9 T cell receptor beta chains presented below share a single source sample, sequenced in a study of blood T cells in healthy people across ages. Primers used in a second PCR of roughly 6 to 11 cycles were a sample-barcoded 5' primer and a J-beta primer mix. From the 5' RACE reads, TCRdb called clonotypes with MiXCR, one entry per CDR3 protein. Seen here are 1.5 million to 2 million distinct CDR3 sequences, roughly 52% observed once, and the top ten hold approximately 2.1%. Sequencing was performed on blood. These receptors were taken from a woman between 35 and 50 years old in good health.

This clonotype was counted between two and nine times. The chain couples TRBV5-1 to TRBJ2-3; 9 bases agree with TRBD2. Germline V gene data show CDR1 as SGHRS and CDR2 as YFSETQ. Trimming took 0 bases from V and 6 from J; bases not matched to a gene: 8. CDR3 length: 16 residues. This chain's CDR3 is CASSLAASGARDTQYF. The CDR3 DNA reads as TGCGCCAGCAGCTTGGCAGCTAGCGGGGCTCGGGATACGCAGTATTTT.

This chain uses TRBV20-1 with TRBJ2-1; perhaps D is TRBD1 or TRBD2 (6 bases each). The CDR3 is 15 residues long. Germline lookup yields CDR1 DFQATT and CDR2 SNEGSKA (reference sequence). Trimming took off 3 bases at V and 0 bases at J, with 12 bases between the two ends. The CDR3 sequence is CSASGGYSSYNEQFF. CDR3 DNA: TGCAGTGCTAGCGGGGGCTATAGCTCCTACAATGAGCAGTTCTTC.

In this sample, this clonotype turned up a few times. The gene calls are TRBV7-8 and TRBJ2-7; tentatively, D is TRBD2 (6 bases). The CDR3 has 17 residues. In germline, CDR1 is SGHVS, CDR2 FQNEAQ. Between the trimmed V and J ends, which lost 4 bases and 2 bases, there was a span of 21 bases. For the CDR3, the DNA is TGTGCCAGCAGCTCTCCGCGGGGACGACTTATTACCTACGAGCAGTACTTC. This codes for CASSSPRGRLITYEQYF.

The chain has TRBV28 and TRBJ2-3; TRBD2 matches 10 bases. V was pared by 2 bases and J by 3 bases, with 8 bases of the junction left unmatched. This CDR3 comprises 17 residues. Germline V gene data show CDR1 as MDHEN and CDR2 as SYDVKM. CDR3 nucleotides: TGTGCCAGCAGTTTAGAGCCTAGCGGGGGTCCTACAGATACGCAGTATTTT. It translates to CASSLEPSGGPTDTQYF.

The chain joins TRBV27 to TRBJ2-7; either TRBD1 or TRBD2 may fit D (5 bases each). Trimming left V 6 bases short and J 2 bases short, with 17 bases between. This CDR3 is 15 amino acids long. CDR1 and CDR2 from the germline V gene are MNHEY and SMNVEV (reference sequence). The CDR3 coding sequence is TGTGCCAGCAGCCCCGCTAGTGGGGACGCCTACGAGCAGTACTTC. Translation: CASSPASGDAYEQYF.

This clonotype was counted between two and nine times. The chain is built from TRBV7-2 and TRBJ1-5, with 9 positions matching TRBD1. V was pared by 8 bases and J by 9 bases, with 11 bases of the junction left unmatched. In germline, CDR1 is SGHTA, CDR2 FQGNSA. The CDR3 spans 14 residues. CDR3: CASRGTGPGSPQHF. The CDR3 coding sequence is TGTGCCAGCCGGGGGACAGGGCCGGGGTCGCCCCAGCATTTT.

This clonotype appeared a few times. The rearrangement joins TRBV2 to TRBJ2-3; 8 positions agree with TRBD2. V lost 5 bases to trimming and J lost 0 bases; unmatched junction nucleotides: 7. The CDR3 is 16 residues long. Germline V gene lookup returns CDR1 SNHLY and CDR2 FYNNEI. The DNA of the CDR3 is TGTGCCAGCAGTCAAAGACTAGCGACTAGCACAGATACGCAGTATTTT. Encoded protein: CASSQRLATSTDTQYF.

This clonotype was found a few times. The chain is built from TRBV6-6 and TRBJ2-7, with TRBD1 identical over 12 bases. Germline-derived CDR1 and CDR2 are MNHNY and SVGAGI (reference sequence). The CDR3 spans 16 residues. J gave up 5 bases and V 5 bases, and 10 bases lay outside the gene matches. The CDR3 DNA reads as TGTGCCAGCAGTAGTGGGACAGGGGGCGCGTTGGACGAGCAGTACTTC. Translated, it gives CASSSGTGGALDEQYF.

This clonotype has just a few counts. This rearrangement joins TRBV7-2 to TRBJ2-1, with 11 bases aligning to TRBD2. With V trimmed by 6 bases and J by 5 bases, 9 bases remained unmatched. The CDR3 is 16 residues long. CDR1 and CDR2 from the germline V gene are SGHTA and FQGNSA. The CDR3 nucleotides read TGTGCCAGCAGTCGCCGGGGGACTAGCGGTAACAATGAGCAGTTCTTC. Translating it yields CASSRRGTSGNNEQFF.